This TCR beta chain comes out of a study of metastatic and nonmetastatic thyroid tumors. Across the study: The study looked at repertoires side by side in blood and in tumor or nodule tissue from malignant and benign thyroid patients.

Study-wide findings and caveats: The reported finding was significantly higher TCR beta diversity in malignant thyroid tumors relative to benign nodules, in blood and tumor.

In the case of this clone: The target antigen is unknown.

Through MiXCR, TCRdb re-clonotyped the PCR reads. The sample holds about 15,000 clones, roughly 25% seen once. Thyroid surgery was preceded by no treatment in any patient. V lost 1 base, J lost 4 bases, and 14 bases lay in between. CDR3 length: 15 residues. Germline V lookup: CDR1 LGHNT, CDR2 FRNRAP. The sequencing input was adjacent normal tissue. This TCR was sampled from a female donor with papillary thyroid cancer or a benign thyroid nodule (not recorded which). Some clones in this sample may be carry-over from other donors' samples. The V gene is TRBV12-5, the J gene TRBJ2-7; maybe TRBD1 (6 bases). CDR3 DNA sequence: TGTGCTAGTGGTTTGGGCCCGGGACAAGGTTACGAGCAGTACTTC. This gives the protein CASGLGPGQGYEQYF.